These 21 T cell receptor beta chains were sequenced from one sample in a study of blood T cell repertoires in COVID-19. Repertoires were generated with immunoSEQ multiplex PCR, while TCRdb's copy carries only in-frame clones and drops some. This sample has approximately 200,000 clones, with 85% found just once. The specimen was PBMCs or T cells enriched from blood (not recorded which). These receptors came from a man in his forties who had recovered from COVID-19.

The chain links TRBV18 to TRBJ2-6, with TRBD1 matching 7 bases. Germline CDR1 and CDR2: KGHSH and LQKENI. CDR3 length equals 16 residues. V gave up 5 bases and J gave up 0 bases; unmatched junction bases: 4. CDR3 DNA: TGTGCCAGCTCAAGGACAGGTCCCTCTGGGGCCAACGTCCTGACTTTC. It yields the protein CASSRTGPSGANVLTF.

The gene calls are TRBV5-1 and TRBJ1-1; the D is unclear. The length of the CDR3 is 16 residues. V lost 0 bases to trimming and J lost 0 bases, with 12 bases between them. Per the germline V gene, CDR1 is SGHRS and CDR2 is YFSETQ. The CDR3 loop reads CASSLAVHSLNTEAFF. CDR3 bases: TGCGCCAGCAGCTTGGCCGTGCACAGCTTGAACACTGAAGCTTTCTTT.

The chain links TRBV19 to TRBJ2-2; TRBD1 is a possible D gene (6 bases). CDR1 is LNHDA and CDR2 is SQIVND in the germline V gene (reference sequence). Trimming cost V 3 bases and J 6 bases, with 8 bases left between them. The CDR3 is made up of 13 amino acids. The CDR3: CASSIPGAGELFF. In DNA, the CDR3 is TGTGCCAGTAGTATCCCAGGGGCCGGGGAGCTGTTTTTT.

V usage is TRBV27 and J usage is TRBJ2-2; D may be TRBD1 (5 bases). The CDR3 length is 16 residues. Germline V CDR1 and CDR2: MNHEY, SMNVEV (reference sequence). With 5 bases removed from V and 5 bases from J, the gap between germline ends came to 18 bases. The CDR3 spells CASSLLGARGTGELFF. DNA of the CDR3: TGTGCCAGCAGTCTTCTAGGGGCGCGAGGAACCGGGGAGCTGTTTTTT.

The chain combines TRBV20-1 with TRBJ2-3; the D gene is possibly TRBD2 (6 bases). Germline lookup yields CDR1 DFQATT and CDR2 SNEGSKA (reference sequence). The CDR3 is 14 residues long. Trimming removed 3 bases at V and 6 bases at J, with 16 bases between. The CDR3 bases are TGCAGTGCTAGTTGGGGAGGCCCAGGGGATACGCAGTATTTT. Translation gives CSASWGGPGDTQYF.

This chain connects TRBV6-5 to TRBJ2-1; 14 bases align to TRBD2. The CDR3 runs 15 residues. Trimming cost V 6 bases and J 10 bases; bases outside gene matches: 8. Germline V gene data show CDR1 as MNHEY and CDR2 as SVGAGI. DNA of the CDR3: TGTGCCAGCAGCCGACTAGCGGGAGGGCCAGACGAGCAGTTCTTC. It yields the protein CASSRLAGGPDEQFF.

The J gene is TRBJ1-2, the V gene TRBV15; 11 bases are shared with TRBD1. Germline lookup yields CDR1 LNHNV and CDR2 YYDKDF (reference sequence). V was clipped by 0 bases and J by 13 bases; unmatched bases: 7. The CDR3 is 14 amino acids. As DNA, the CDR3 is TGTGCCACCAGCAGAGACCAGGACAGGGGGCGAAGCACCTTC. Translated: CATSRDQDRGRSTF. The entire variable domain, with the rest obtained from reference TRBV15 and TRBJ1-2, is as follows: DAMVIQNPRYQVTQFGKPVTLSCSQTLNHNVMYWYQQKSSQAPKLLFHYYDKDFNNEADTPDNFQSRRPNTSFCFLDIRSPGLGDTAMYLCATSRDQDRGRSTFGSGTRLTVV.

This chain connects TRBV11-2 to TRBJ2-7; 7 bases match TRBD1. V was pared by 3 bases and J by 3 bases, with 5 bases of the junction left unmatched. Per the germline V gene, CDR1 is SGHAT and CDR2 is FQNNGV. This CDR3 comprises 14 residues. For the CDR3, the DNA is TGTGCCAGCAGCTTGCAAGGGGGCATCTACGAGCAGTACTTC. This translates into CASSLQGGIYEQYF.

The rearrangement uses TRBV3-1 (or the pseudogene TRBV3-2) and TRBJ2-6, with a possible D match to TRBD1 (5 bases). Deletions cut 4 bases from V and 0 bases from J, with 13 bases between. The CDR3 is made up of 17 amino acids. The germline CDR1 and CDR2 sequences are LGHDT and YNNKEL (reference sequence). In DNA form, the CDR3 reads TGTGCCAGCAGCCGGTATCTAGGGGTCTCTGGGGCCAACGTCCTGACTTTC. Its protein product is CASSRYLGVSGANVLTF.

The chain joins TRBV4-1 to TRBJ2-2, with a tentative D call TRBD1 (6 bases). The length of the CDR3 is 17 residues. Trimming stripped 3 bases from V and 5 bases from J, with 19 bases between. The V gene's germline CDR1 is MGHRA and CDR2 YSYEKL. The CDR3 DNA follows: TGCGCCAGCAGCCAGGGCCAAGGACAGTTTCTAACCGGGGAGCTGTTTTTT. This translates into CASSQGQGQFLTGELFF.

CDR3 loop: CAWRSWSIYGYTF. CDR3 bases: TGTGCCTGGAGATCGTGGAGTATCTATGGCTACACCTTC. The rearrangement uses TRBV30 and TRBJ1-2; D unresolved. Germline V gene lookup returns CDR1 GTSNPN and CDR2 SVGIG (reference sequence). Trimming shortened V by 3 bases and J by 4 bases, and 12 bases separated the two germline ends. CDR3 length: 13 residues.

The rearrangement joins TRBV29-1 to TRBJ2-1; tentative D call: TRBD2 (5 bases). From germline, CDR1 is SQVTM and CDR2 ANQGSEA. The V end lost 4 bases, the J end lost 6 bases, and 13 bases lay between the germline ends. CDR3 length: 13 amino acids. The CDR3 coding sequence is TGCAGCGTTGGTCTCGGGGTCCGCAATGAGCAGTTCTTC. It codes for CSVGLGVRNEQFF.

This chain uses TRBV25-1 with TRBJ1-2; TRBD1 agrees at 8 bases. Germline assignment: CDR1 MGHDK and CDR2 SYGVNS. The CDR3 spans 15 residues. V shed 3 bases, J shed 8 bases, and the junction held 11 bases outside the gene matches. CDR3 amino acids: CASSDLGQGGGGYTF. CDR3 DNA: TGTGCCAGCAGTGACCTAGGACAGGGCGGAGGCGGCTACACCTTC.

The chain couples TRBV19 to TRBJ2-7, with 13 bases identical to TRBD2. The V segment lost 3 bases and the J segment 4 bases; nucleotides outside the gene matches: 6. This CDR3 has 16 residues. Germline loops: CDR1 LNHDA, CDR2 SQIVND (reference sequence). The DNA for the CDR3 is TGTGCCAGTAGTATGGAGACTAGCGGGAGGAGGTACGAGCAGTACTTC. Its translation: CASSMETSGRRYEQYF.

V usage is TRBV7-9 and J usage is TRBJ1-2; 9 bases map to TRBD1. This CDR3 region has 16 residues. Germline V CDR1 and CDR2: SEHNR, FQNEAQ (reference sequence). Trimming at V came to 0 bases and at J to 5 bases, leaving 7 bases not matched to a gene. The CDR3, as DNA: TGTGCCAGCAGCTTAGCGGGACAGGGCTGGGGGTATGGCTACACCTTC. Its protein product is CASSLAGQGWGYGYTF. Drawing the rest from reference TRBV7-9 and TRBJ1-2, the complete variable domain is DTGVSQNPRHKITKRGQNVTFRCDPISEHNRLYWYRQTLGQGPEFLTYFQNEAQLEKSRLLSDRFSAERPKGSFSTLEIQRTEQGDSAMYLCASSLAGQGWGYGYTFGSGTRLTVV.

This clone was counted a single time. The V gene is TRBV24-1, the J gene TRBJ2-4; 7 nucleotides align to TRBD2. This CDR3 has 21 amino acids. J was trimmed by 0 bases and V by 0 bases; bases with no gene match: 16. From germline, CDR1 is KGHDR and CDR2 SFDVKD. In DNA form, the CDR3 reads TGTGCCACCAGTGATTTGGGAAATTGGGGGGAGGGCCCACTAGCCAAAAACATTCAGTACTTC. It is translated as CATSDLGNWGEGPLAKNIQYF.

J is TRBJ2-5 and V is TRBV5-1, with TRBD2 matching 14 bases. In germline, CDR1 is SGHRS, CDR2 YFSETQ. This CDR3 region has 17 residues. Trimming cost V 2 bases and J 0 bases; bases outside gene matches: 3. CDR3 in DNA: TGCGCCAGCAGCTTAGGACTAGCGGGAGGTTACCAAGAGACCCAGTACTTC. Amino acid sequence: CASSLGLAGGYQETQYF.

This clone was detected once. This chain connects TRBV11-3 to TRBJ2-7, with D perhaps matching TRBD1 (5 bases). Trimming pared 0 bases from V and 3 bases from J, leaving 9 bases between. This CDR3 is 14 amino acids long. CDR1 SGHNT and CDR2 YENEEA come from the germline V gene. CDR3 sequence (DNA): TGTGCCAGCAGCTTAGAGTCAGGGATCTACGAGCAGTACTTC. The encoded protein is CASSLESGIYEQYF.

The chain joins TRBV28 to TRBJ1-4; possible D gene TRBD1, 6 bases. This CDR3 spans 15 amino acids. V was shortened by 1 base and J by 2 bases, with 8 bases between the two germline ends. In germline, CDR1 is MDHEN, CDR2 SYDVKM. CDR3 in amino acids: CASSLSGGTNEKLFF. The CDR3 DNA reads as TGTGCCAGCAGTTTATCTGGGGGCACTAATGAAAAACTGTTTTTT.

The V gene is TRBV7-2, the J gene TRBJ2-2; 7 bases are shared with TRBD2. V trimming: 6 bases; J trimming: 5 bases; junction bases outside the gene matches: 6. The CDR3 extends over 14 amino acids. Germline V gene sequence: CDR1 SGHTA, CDR2 FQGNSA. This CDR3 reads CASSSAGTTGELFF. The CDR3 nucleotides read TGTGCCAGCAGTTCAGCGGGAACTACCGGGGAGCTGTTTTTT.

V usage is TRBV5-4 and J usage is TRBJ1-5; 7 bases line up with TRBD1. The CDR3 loop spans 16 amino acids. Trimming removed 3 bases from V and 3 bases from J; junction bases left unmatched: 9. CDR1 and CDR2 from the germline V gene are SGHNT and YYREEE (reference sequence). The CDR3 region has the DNA TGTGCCAGCAGCTCCGGAGGGGGCTTGGACAATCAGCCCCAGCATTTT. Translated, it gives CASSSGGGLDNQPQHF.